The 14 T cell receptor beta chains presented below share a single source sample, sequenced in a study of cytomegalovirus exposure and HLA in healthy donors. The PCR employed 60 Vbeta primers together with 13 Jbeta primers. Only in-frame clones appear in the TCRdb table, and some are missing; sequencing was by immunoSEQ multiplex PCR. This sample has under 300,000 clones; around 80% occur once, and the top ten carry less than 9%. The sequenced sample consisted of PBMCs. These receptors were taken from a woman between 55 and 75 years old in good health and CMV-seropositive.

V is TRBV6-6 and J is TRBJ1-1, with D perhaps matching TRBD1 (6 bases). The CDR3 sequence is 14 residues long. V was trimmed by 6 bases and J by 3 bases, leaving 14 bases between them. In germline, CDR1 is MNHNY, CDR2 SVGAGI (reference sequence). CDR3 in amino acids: CASRIQGGHTEAFF. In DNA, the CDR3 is TGTGCCAGCAGAATACAGGGAGGGCACACTGAAGCTTTCTTT.

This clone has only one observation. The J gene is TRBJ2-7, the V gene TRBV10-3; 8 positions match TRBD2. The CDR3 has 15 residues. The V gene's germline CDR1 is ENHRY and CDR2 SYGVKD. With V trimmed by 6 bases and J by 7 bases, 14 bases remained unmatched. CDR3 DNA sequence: TGTGCCATCAGCCCCGGGGGGAGCGGGAGTGATGAGCAGTACTTC. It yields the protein CAISPGGSGSDEQYF.

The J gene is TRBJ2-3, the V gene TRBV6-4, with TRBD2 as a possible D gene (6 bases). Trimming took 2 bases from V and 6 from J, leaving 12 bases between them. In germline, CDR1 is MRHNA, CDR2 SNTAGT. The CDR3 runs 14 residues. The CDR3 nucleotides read TGTGCCAGCAGTGACGCCGGGAGTATGGATACGCAGTATTTT. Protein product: CASSDAGSMDTQYF.

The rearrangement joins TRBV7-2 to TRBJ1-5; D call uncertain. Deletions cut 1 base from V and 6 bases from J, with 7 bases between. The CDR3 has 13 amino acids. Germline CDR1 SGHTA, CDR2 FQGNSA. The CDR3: CASSLDTGQPQHF. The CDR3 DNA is TGTGCCAGCAGCTTAGATACGGGTCAGCCCCAGCATTTT.

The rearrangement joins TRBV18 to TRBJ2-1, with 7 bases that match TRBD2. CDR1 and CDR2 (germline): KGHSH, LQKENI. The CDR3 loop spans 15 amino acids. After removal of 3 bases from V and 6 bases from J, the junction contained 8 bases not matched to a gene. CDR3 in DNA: TGTGCCAGCTCACCTGGTTTAGCGGGCCCCAATGAGCAGTTCTTC. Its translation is CASSPGLAGPNEQFF.

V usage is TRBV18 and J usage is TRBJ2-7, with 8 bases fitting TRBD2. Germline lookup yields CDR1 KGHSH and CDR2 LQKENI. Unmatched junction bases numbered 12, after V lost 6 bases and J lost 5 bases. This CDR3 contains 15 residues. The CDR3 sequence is CASSLSGRGFDEQYF. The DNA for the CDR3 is TGTGCCAGCTCTCTCAGCGGGAGAGGTTTTGACGAGCAGTACTTC.

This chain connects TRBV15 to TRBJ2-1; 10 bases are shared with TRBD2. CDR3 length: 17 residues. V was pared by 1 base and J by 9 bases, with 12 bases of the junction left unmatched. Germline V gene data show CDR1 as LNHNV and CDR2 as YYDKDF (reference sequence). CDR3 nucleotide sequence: TGTGCCACCAGCAGAGCTAGCGGGAGAGGGGCACTGGGTGAGCAGTTCTTC. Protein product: CATSRASGRGALGEQFF.

CDR3 in amino acids: CASNLGGTEAFF. CDR3 bases: TGTGCCAGCAACTTAGGGGGCACTGAAGCTTTCTTT. The chain joins TRBV2 to TRBJ1-1; TRBD1 might be the D (6 bases). Trimming took 7 bases from V and 4 from J, leaving 10 bases between them. CDR1 is SNHLY, CDR2 FYNNEI, per germline. The CDR3 loop spans 12 amino acids.

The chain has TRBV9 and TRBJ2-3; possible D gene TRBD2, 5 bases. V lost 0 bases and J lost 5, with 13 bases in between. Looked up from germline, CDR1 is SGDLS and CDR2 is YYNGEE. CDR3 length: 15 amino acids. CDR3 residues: CASSVVQTGKDTQYF. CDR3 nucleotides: TGTGCCAGCAGCGTAGTACAGACGGGAAAAGATACGCAGTATTTT.

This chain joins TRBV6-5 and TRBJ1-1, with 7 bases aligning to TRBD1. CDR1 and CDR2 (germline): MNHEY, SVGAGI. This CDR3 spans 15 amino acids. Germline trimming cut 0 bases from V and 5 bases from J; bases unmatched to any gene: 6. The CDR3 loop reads CASSYSGTDGTEAFF. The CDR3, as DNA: TGTGCCAGCAGTTACTCCGGGACAGATGGGACTGAAGCTTTCTTT.

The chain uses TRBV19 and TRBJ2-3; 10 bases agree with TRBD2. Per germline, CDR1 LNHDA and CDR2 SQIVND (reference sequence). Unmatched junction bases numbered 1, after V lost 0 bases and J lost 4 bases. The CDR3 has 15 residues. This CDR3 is CASSIEGLASDTQYF. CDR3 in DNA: TGTGCCAGTAGTATAGAGGGACTAGCGTCAGATACGCAGTATTTT.

The DNA for the CDR3 is TGTGCCAGCAGTTTAAGGGAGGGCCATATCGAGCAGTACTTC. Its translation is CASSLREGHIEQYF. The rearrangement uses TRBV27 and TRBJ2-5, with 7 bases identical to TRBD2. The end of the DNA is better explained by TRBJ2-7, so the J call may be wrong. The CDR3 is 14 residues long. Germline V CDR1 and CDR2: MNHEY, SMNVEV (reference sequence).

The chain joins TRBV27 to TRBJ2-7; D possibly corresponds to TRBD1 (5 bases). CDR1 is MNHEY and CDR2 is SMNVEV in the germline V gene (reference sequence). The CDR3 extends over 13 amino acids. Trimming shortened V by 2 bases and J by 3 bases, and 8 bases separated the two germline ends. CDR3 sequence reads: CASSLLRDYEQYF. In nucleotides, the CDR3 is TGTGCCAGCAGTTTACTCAGGGACTACGAGCAGTACTTC.

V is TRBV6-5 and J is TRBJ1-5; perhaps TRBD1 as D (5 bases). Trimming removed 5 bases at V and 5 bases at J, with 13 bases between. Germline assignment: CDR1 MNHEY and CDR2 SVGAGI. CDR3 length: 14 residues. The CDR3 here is CASSTSTDYQPQHF. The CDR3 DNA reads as TGTGCCAGCAGTACCTCGACAGACTATCAGCCCCAGCATTTT.